The next 10 T cell receptor beta chains were all read from a single sample in a study of cytomegalovirus exposure and HLA in healthy donors. PCR used 60 Vbeta primers and 13 Jbeta primers. Clones were sequenced by immunoSEQ multiplex PCR, and TCRdb holds only the in-frame ones, with some missing. The table has some 130,000 clones, 80% seen once. Input material: PBMCs. The source is a male donor in good health and CMV-seronegative.

This clone has just one count. This chain uses TRBV5-5 with TRBJ2-7; TRBD2 aligns across 13 bases. Germline V CDR1 and CDR2: SGHKS, YYEKEE (reference sequence). The CDR3 is made up of 15 amino acids. The V and J ends lost 2 bases and 6 bases, in that order; junction bases with no gene match: 5. CDR3 sequence reads: CASSFGTSGEGEQYF. The CDR3 DNA follows: TGTGCCAGCAGCTTCGGGACTAGCGGGGAAGGCGAGCAGTACTTC.

CDR3 protein: CASSDTWGTSGELFF. The DNA of the CDR3 is TGTGCCAGCAGCGATACATGGGGGACTAGCGGGGAGCTGTTTTTT. The chain links TRBV13 to TRBJ2-2, with 8 nucleotides matching TRBD2. In germline, CDR1 is PRHDT, CDR2 FYEKMQ (reference sequence). The CDR3 runs 15 residues. The V gene end was trimmed by 5 bases and the J gene end by 7 bases; junction bases not matched to a gene: 9.

The gene calls are TRBV30 and TRBJ1-4, with D possibly being TRBD1 (5 bases). This CDR3 is built from 14 residues. V lost 3 bases and J 4 bases, leaving 12 bases between the germline ends. Germline V gene data show CDR1 as GTSNPN and CDR2 as SVGIG (reference sequence). In nucleotides, the CDR3 is TGTGCCTGGAGCGGCGGGGGTGATAATGAAAAACTGTTTTTT. It codes for CAWSGGGDNEKLFF.

The genes are TRBV11-2 and TRBJ2-2; 7 bases line up with TRBD2. The CDR3 consists of 15 residues. V lost 2 bases to trimming and J lost 4 bases; unmatched junction nucleotides: 4. Germline V CDR1 and CDR2: SGHAT, FQNNGV. The CDR3 protein is CASSLWGGSTGELFF. The CDR3 coding sequence is TGTGCCAGCAGCTTATGGGGAGGGAGCACCGGGGAGCTGTTTTTT.

This sequence joins TRBV7-2 and TRBJ1-3; a possible D gene is TRBD1 (6 bases). CDR1 is SGHTA and CDR2 is FQGNSA in the germline V gene. This CDR3 has 14 amino acids. V was cut by 5 bases and J by 1 base, with 9 bases left in between. The CDR3 DNA reads TGTGCCAGCAGCCGACAGGCATCTGGAAACACCATATATTTT. Translation: CASSRQASGNTIYF.

Of note for this clone: Different DNA sequences within this sample yield the same CDR3. The V call is TRBV30, the J call TRBJ1-2; 7 nucleotides line up with TRBD1. The trim removed 5 bases at V and 1 base at J, leaving 4 bases unmatched. From germline, CDR1 is GTSNPN and CDR2 SVGIG (reference sequence). CDR3 length: 13 amino acids. The CDR3 bases are TGTGCCTGGTTTCCAGGGGGTAACTATGGCTACACCTTC. Protein product: CAWFPGGNYGYTF.

In this sample, this clone turned up a few times. The V gene is TRBV7-3, the J gene TRBJ1-1; D gene unclear. The ends were cut back, 0 bases at V and 7 bases at J, with 12 bases in the middle. Looked up from germline, CDR1 is SGHTA and CDR2 is FQGTGA. The CDR3 length is 14 residues. This chain's CDR3 is CASSLTLVGSEAFF. The CDR3 DNA follows: TGTGCCAGCAGCTTAACGTTGGTGGGCAGTGAAGCTTTCTTT.

This clone was seen a handful of times. The J gene is TRBJ1-1, the V gene TRBV18; D gene ambiguous. This CDR3 spans 13 amino acids. Trimming left V 0 bases short and J 7 bases short, with 9 bases between. Germline CDR1 KGHSH, CDR2 LQKENI. DNA of the CDR3: TGTGCCAGCTCACCACCGTCCGCGGGTGAAGCTTTCTTT. Translation: CASSPPSAGEAFF.

J is TRBJ2-2 and V is TRBV7-2; tentatively, D is TRBD1 (6 bases). Germline CDR1 SGHTA, CDR2 FQGNSA. The germline V and J ends were trimmed by 5 bases and 7 bases, with 20 bases remaining between them. CDR3 size: 16 residues. The chain's CDR3 is CASSTYSTGNGGELFF. CDR3 coding DNA: TGTGCCAGCAGCACCTACTCAACAGGGAACGGCGGGGAGCTGTTTTTT.

This clone was seen only a few times. The V gene is TRBV4-2, the J gene TRBJ2-7; D might be TRBD1 (6 bases). CDR1 is LGHNA, CDR2 YNFKEQ, per germline. The V end lost 2 bases, the J end lost 4 bases, and 18 bases lay between the germline ends. The CDR3 is 16 amino acids. The CDR3 DNA follows: TGTGCCAGCAGCCAATTGGAAGGACAGCAAAATTACGAGCAGTACTTC. As protein: CASSQLEGQQNYEQYF.